This T cell receptor (beta chain) was identified during a study of blood T cell repertoires in COVID-19. Sequencing used immunoSEQ multiplex PCR; TCRdb keeps in-frame clones, though not all of them. The table records about 240,000 clones, about 80% of them present only once. This CDR3 has 13 residues. The J segment lost 4 bases and the V segment lost 7 bases, leaving 5 bases of the junction unmatched. Germline V gives CDR1 GTSNPN, CDR2 SVGIG (reference sequence). This sequence was found in an elderly woman with acute or convalescent COVID-19. The material sequenced was peripheral blood. The rearrangement links TRBV30 to TRBJ1-5; 9 nucleotides match TRBD1. The CDR3 spells CAYTGGGNQPQHF. The CDR3 region has the DNA TGTGCCTACACAGGGGGCGGAAATCAGCCCCAGCATTTT. The variable domain in full, completed from reference TRBV30 and TRBJ1-5, reads SQTIHQWPATLVQPVGSPLSLECTVEGTSNPNLYWYRQAAGRGLQLLFYSVGIGQISSEVPQNLSASRPQDRQFILSSKKLLLSDSGFYLCAYTGGGNQPQHFGDGTRLSIL.